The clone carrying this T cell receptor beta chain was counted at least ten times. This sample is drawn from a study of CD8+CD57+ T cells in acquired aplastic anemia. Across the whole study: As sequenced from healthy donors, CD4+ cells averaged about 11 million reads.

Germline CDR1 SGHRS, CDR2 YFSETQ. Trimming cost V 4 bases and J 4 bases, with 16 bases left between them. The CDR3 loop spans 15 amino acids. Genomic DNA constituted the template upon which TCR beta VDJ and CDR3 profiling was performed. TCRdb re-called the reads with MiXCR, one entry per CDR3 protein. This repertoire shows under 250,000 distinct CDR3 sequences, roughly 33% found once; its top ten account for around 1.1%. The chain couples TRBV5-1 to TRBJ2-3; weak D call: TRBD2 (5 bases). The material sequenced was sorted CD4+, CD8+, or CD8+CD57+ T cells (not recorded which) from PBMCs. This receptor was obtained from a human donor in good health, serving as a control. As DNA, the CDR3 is TGCGCCAGCAGCATGGACTGGGCCGGGTCAGATACGCAGTATTTT. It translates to CASSMDWAGSDTQYF.